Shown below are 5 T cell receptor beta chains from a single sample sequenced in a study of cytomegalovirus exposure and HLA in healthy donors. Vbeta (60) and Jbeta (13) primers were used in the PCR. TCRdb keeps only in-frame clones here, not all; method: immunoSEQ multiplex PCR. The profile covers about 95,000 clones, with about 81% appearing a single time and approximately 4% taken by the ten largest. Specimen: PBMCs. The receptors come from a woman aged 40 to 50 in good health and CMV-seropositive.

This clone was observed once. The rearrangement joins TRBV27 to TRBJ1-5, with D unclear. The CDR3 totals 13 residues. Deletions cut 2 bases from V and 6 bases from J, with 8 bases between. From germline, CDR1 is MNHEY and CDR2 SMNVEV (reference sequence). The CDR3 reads CASSLTAGQPQHF. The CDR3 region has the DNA TGTGCCAGCAGTTTAACAGCGGGTCAGCCCCAGCATTTT.

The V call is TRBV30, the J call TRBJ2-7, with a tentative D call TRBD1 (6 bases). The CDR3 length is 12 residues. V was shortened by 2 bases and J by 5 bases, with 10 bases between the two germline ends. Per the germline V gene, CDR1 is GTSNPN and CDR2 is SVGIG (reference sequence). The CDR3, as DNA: TGTGCCTGGAGTACAGGGCACGACGAGCAGTACTTC. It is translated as CAWSTGHDEQYF.

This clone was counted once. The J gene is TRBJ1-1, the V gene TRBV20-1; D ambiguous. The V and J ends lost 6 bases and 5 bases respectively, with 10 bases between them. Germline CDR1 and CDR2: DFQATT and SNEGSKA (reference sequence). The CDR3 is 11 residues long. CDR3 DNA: TGCAGTGCCACCAGAGGGACTGAAGCTTTCTTT. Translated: CSATRGTEAFF.

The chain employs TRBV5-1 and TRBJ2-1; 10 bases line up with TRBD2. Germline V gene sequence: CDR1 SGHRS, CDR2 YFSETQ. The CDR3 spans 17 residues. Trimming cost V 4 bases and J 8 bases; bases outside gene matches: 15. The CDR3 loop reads CASSPGVASGRVDEQFF. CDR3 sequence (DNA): TGCGCCAGCAGCCCGGGGGTCGCTAGCGGGAGAGTCGATGAGCAGTTCTTC.

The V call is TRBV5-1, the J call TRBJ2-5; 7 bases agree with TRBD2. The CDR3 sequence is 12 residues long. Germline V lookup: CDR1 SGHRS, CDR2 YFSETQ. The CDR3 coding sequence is TGCGCAAGCCGGGGGGATGTAGAGACCCAGTACTTC. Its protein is CASRGDVETQYF.